One and the same sample provided the 20 T cell receptor beta chains below, sequenced in a study of blood T cell repertoires in COVID-19 (dated by TCRdb to about 2020). The library was generated by the immunoSEQ multiplex PCR assay. The table was pulled from immuneACCESS by TCRdb, which kept in-frame rearrangements only. Such tables lose some clones; where checked, under half of the loss comes from unresolved V genes, and the rest has no known cause. This sample lists 200,000 to 300,000 clones; over 65% were detected once. The ten largest make up about 3.1% of the sample. Input material: peripheral blood. All receptors derive from an elderly woman with acute or convalescent COVID-19.

The V gene is TRBV4-1, the J gene TRBJ2-7; D possibly corresponds to TRBD2 (6 bases). Trimming took 0 bases from V and 5 from J, leaving 8 bases between them. CDR3 length: 13 amino acids. CDR1 MGHRA and CDR2 YSYEKL come from the germline V gene. CDR3 in amino acids: CASSQDGGDEQYF. The CDR3, as DNA: TGCGCCAGCAGCCAAGATGGCGGGGACGAGCAGTACTTC.

The chain links TRBV5-4 to TRBJ2-7, with 8 bases lining up with TRBD2. CDR3 length equals 16 residues. CDR1 and CDR2 from the germline V gene are SGHNT and YYREEE (reference sequence). Trimming took 5 bases from V and 2 from J; bases not matched to a gene: 12. CDR3 sequence (DNA): TGTGCCAGCAGTCCGGGCGCGACTAGCGTTACCTACGAGCAGTACTTC. Protein: CASSPGATSVTYEQYF.

The chain uses TRBV6-1 and TRBJ2-1; 7 bases map to TRBD1. Germline assignment: CDR1 MNHNS and CDR2 SASEGT. The V segment lost 3 bases and the J segment 8 bases; nucleotides outside the gene matches: 10. The CDR3 covers 15 residues. The CDR3 region is CASSEPSTGSDEQFF. Here the CDR3 DNA reads TGTGCCAGCAGTGAGCCCTCGACAGGGAGCGATGAGCAGTTCTTC.

The V and J genes are TRBV2 and TRBJ1-6, with D maybe TRBD1 (5 bases). V shed 7 bases and J shed 8 bases, with 21 bases lying between them. The length of the CDR3 is 16 residues. CDR1 and CDR2 from the germline V gene are SNHLY and FYNNEI. The CDR3 spells CASTPRGGVGDSPLHF. The CDR3 DNA follows: TGTGCCAGCACCCCGCGGGGGGGGGTAGGTGATTCACCCCTCCACTTT.

This sequence joins TRBV10-3 and TRBJ2-5; 11 bases map to TRBD2. The V gene's germline CDR1 is ENHRY and CDR2 SYGVKD. J gave up 3 bases and V 1 base, and 10 bases lay outside the gene matches. This CDR3 comprises 18 residues. The CDR3 protein is CAISEFPPGTSGKETQYF. The CDR3 DNA reads TGTGCCATCAGTGAGTTCCCGCCCGGGACTAGCGGCAAAGAGACCCAGTACTTC.

The chain combines TRBV30 with TRBJ2-7, with 9 bases that match TRBD1. The junction had 18 bases not matched to a gene; V was cut back by 1 base and J by 2 bases. Germline V gene sequence: CDR1 GTSNPN, CDR2 SVGIG (reference sequence). The CDR3 covers 19 residues. CDR3 sequence: CAWSGNSLRDREGAYEQYF. For the CDR3, the DNA is TGTGCCTGGAGTGGAAACAGCCTCCGGGACAGGGAGGGAGCCTACGAGCAGTACTTC.

The chain employs TRBV30 and TRBJ2-1, with 11 bases matching TRBD2. Unmatched junction bases numbered 17, after V lost 7 bases and J lost 0 bases. This CDR3 contains 19 residues. Per the germline V gene, CDR1 is GTSNPN and CDR2 is SVGIG (reference sequence). The CDR3 loop is CASPKQGLAVLSSYNEQFF. The DNA for the CDR3 is TGTGCCTCGCCAAAACAGGGACTAGCGGTCTTGAGCTCCTACAATGAGCAGTTCTTC. Looking up the rest from reference TRBV30 and TRBJ2-1 gives the full variable domain: SQTIHQWPATLVQPVGSPLSLECTVEGTSNPNLYWYRQAAGRGLQLLFYSVGIGQISSEVPQNLSASRPQDRQFILSSKKLLLSDSGFYLCASPKQGLAVLSSYNEQFFGPGTRLTVL.

The rearrangement joins TRBV14 to TRBJ2-5; 12 nucleotides align to TRBD2. The CDR3 runs 16 residues. CDR1 and CDR2 (germline): SGHDN, FVKESK. J lost 2 bases, V lost 1 base, and 2 bases had no gene match. CDR3 sequence reads: CASSQGLAGGQETQYF. CDR3 bases: TGTGCCAGCAGCCAAGGGCTAGCGGGAGGGCAAGAGACCCAGTACTTC.

This clone came up a few times. CDR3 region: CASSLFPLAGGVFVGNEQFF. Written as DNA, the CDR3 is TGCGCCAGCAGCTTATTTCCACTAGCGGGAGGGGTATTCGTTGGCAATGAGCAGTTCTTC. This chain links TRBV5-1 with TRBJ2-1, with 13 bases that match TRBD2. The CDR3 runs 20 residues. The germline CDR1 and CDR2 sequences are SGHRS and YFSETQ. V gave up 2 bases and J gave up 6 bases; unmatched junction bases: 17.

The rearrangement uses TRBV5-1 and TRBJ2-1, with 9 bases aligning to TRBD1. The V segment lost 3 bases and the J segment 9 bases; nucleotides outside the gene matches: 10. The CDR3 totals 15 residues. Germline lookup yields CDR1 SGHRS and CDR2 YFSETQ. The DNA of the CDR3 is TGCGCCAGCAGCTCCCGGGACAGGGCTAGGAGTGAGCAGTTCTTC. The encoded protein is CASSSRDRARSEQFF.

The V and J genes are TRBV29-1 and TRBJ1-1; D may be TRBD1 (6 bases). CDR3 size: 14 residues. CDR1 is SQVTM, CDR2 ANQGSEA, per germline. V lost 4 bases to trimming and J lost 5 bases, with 17 bases between them. The CDR3 DNA follows: TGCAGCGTTGTTTCGGGGGGCAGGGGAACTGAAGCTTTCTTT. Its protein is CSVVSGGRGTEAFF.

This chain uses TRBV19 with TRBJ1-6; TRBD1 matches 7 bases. CDR1 is LNHDA, CDR2 SQIVND, per germline (reference sequence). The CDR3 loop spans 14 amino acids. V dropped 3 bases and J dropped 8; count of bases not matched to a gene: 4. The CDR3 spells CASSISRGDSPLHF. CDR3 sequence (DNA): TGTGCCAGTAGTATCTCCAGGGGGGATTCACCCCTCCACTTT.

V usage is TRBV5-1 and J usage is TRBJ2-2; D is possibly TRBD1 (6 bases). The V gene's germline CDR1 is SGHRS and CDR2 YFSETQ. With 7 bases removed from V and 4 bases from J, the gap between germline ends came to 20 bases. There are 16 residues in the CDR3. Here the CDR3 reads CASRGSGTPITGELFF. CDR3 DNA sequence: TGCGCCAGCCGCGGCTCCGGGACACCTATCACCGGGGAGCTGTTTTTT.

V is TRBV7-6 and J is TRBJ2-1; D call uncertain. The CDR3 covers 11 residues. Germline values: CDR1 SGHVS, CDR2 FNYEAQ. Trimming stripped 5 bases from V and 8 bases from J, with 7 bases between. The CDR3 nucleotides read TGTGCCAGCAGCCGAGTGGATGAGCAGTTCTTC. Its protein is CASSRVDEQFF.

This clone was observed a handful of times. Other DNA sequences in this sample translate to the same CDR3. The gene calls are TRBV5-1 and TRBJ2-7; 7 positions match TRBD1. CDR1 is SGHRS and CDR2 is YFSETQ in the germline V gene. The V segment lost 5 bases and the J segment 1 base; nucleotides outside the gene matches: 6. The CDR3 has 14 residues. As DNA, the CDR3 is TGCGCCAGCAGTTCCGAGACAGGGTCCTACGAGCAGTACTTC. Translated: CASSSETGSYEQYF.

A note on this clone: Additional DNA sequences in this sample encode the identical CDR3. The chain carries TRBV2 and TRBJ2-6; a possible D gene is TRBD1 (5 bases). The V end lost 9 bases, the J end lost 1 base, and 7 bases lay between the germline ends. Germline CDR1 and CDR2: SNHLY and FYNNEI. The CDR3 length is 13 residues. The CDR3 loop is CASAGSGANVLTF. CDR3 bases: TGTGCCAGTGCAGGGTCTGGGGCCAACGTCCTGACTTTC.

The rearrangement joins TRBV19 to TRBJ2-5, with D maybe TRBD1 (5 bases). Trimming stripped 6 bases from V and 7 bases from J, with 12 bases between. The CDR3 length is 12 residues. CDR1 and CDR2 (germline): LNHDA, SQIVND (reference sequence). The CDR3 nucleotides read TGTGCCAGTAGGGAAAATAGGGGGACCCAGTACTTC. Residues: CASRENRGTQYF.

The chain combines TRBV4-1 with TRBJ2-3; TRBD2 matches at 14 bases. Germline-derived CDR1 and CDR2 are MGHRA and YSYEKL. V was clipped by 4 bases and J by 4 bases; unmatched bases: 7. This CDR3 has 17 amino acids. The CDR3 DNA is TGCGCCAGCAGCCTGCGACTAGCGGGGGGGCCAGCAGATACGCAGTATTTT. This translates into CASSLRLAGGPADTQYF.

This clone was counted between two and nine times. The V call is TRBV6-1, the J call TRBJ1-5; no definite D call. CDR3 length equals 14 residues. With 1 base removed from V and 5 bases from J, the gap between germline ends came to 9 bases. The germline gives CDR1 MNHNS, CDR2 SASEGT. The CDR3 DNA sequence: TGTGCCAGCAGTGAAGGAGGGAAGGATCAGCCCCAGCATTTT. This encodes CASSEGGKDQPQHF.

The rearrangement joins TRBV7-2 to TRBJ2-3; no reliable D call. The CDR3 consists of 16 residues. Trimming took off 5 bases at V and 0 bases at J, with 15 bases between the two ends. CDR1 is SGHTA, CDR2 FQGNSA, per germline. CDR3 sequence (DNA): TGTGCCAGCAGCGCACACTTAGCCGAAAGCACAGATACGCAGTATTTT. Protein: CASSAHLAESTDTQYF.